The clone carrying this T cell receptor beta chain has just a few counts. The data stem from a study of T-cell memory formation after mild COVID-19. TCRdb fed the 5' RACE reads into MiXCR, producing one record per CDR3 protein. The sample yields 35,000 to 50,000 distinct CDR3 sequences, 8% to 10% seen once. The receptor was isolated from an adult woman who had mild COVID-19 (a few samples of this study predate the infection). Cell type and time point are not known. Sequencing input: PBMCs or a T cell subset sorted from them (not recorded which).

The CDR3 region is CAISTQGIGYTF. The CDR3 DNA is TGTGCCATCAGTACCCAGGGGATTGGCTACACCTTC. The rearrangement joins TRBV10-3 to TRBJ1-2, with TRBD1 as a possible D gene (6 bases). Germline CDR1 and CDR2: ENHRY and SYGVKD. Trimming left V 5 bases short and J 7 bases short, with 11 bases between. CDR3 size: 12 residues.